This T cell receptor (beta chain) was captured by sequencing in a study of shared clonotypes between healthy human individuals. As concerns this clone: Its specificity is unknown.

Study-wide results and caveats: Among donors, sharing of clonotypes was expected to be affected by sequencing depth. A handful of donors showed sharing of around 5% of naive CD4 clonotypes.

Profiling relied on immunoSEQ multiplex PCR, and the TCRdb table lists in-frame clones only, not all of them. The data contain roughly 1 million clones, about 84% of them singletons. The sample was memory CD4+ T cells from PBMCs. Subset specified: CD45RA-negative fraction. This receptor was identified in a young man in good health. Some clones in this sample may be carry-over from other donors' samples.

The CDR3 here is CASSAAGFDNEQFF. The CDR3 DNA follows: TGTGCCAGCAGCGCCGCGGGATTCGACAATGAGCAGTTCTTC. The genes are TRBV11-2 and TRBJ2-1; tentative D call: TRBD2 (6 bases). CDR3 length: 14 residues. Looked up from germline, CDR1 is SGHAT and CDR2 is FQNNGV. Trimming left V 5 bases short and J 5 bases short, with 13 bases between. The whole variable domain, remainder taken from reference TRBV11-2 and TRBJ2-1, is EAGVAQSPRYKIIEKRQSVAFWCNPISGHATLYWYQQILGQGPKLLIQFQNNGVVDDSQLPKDRFSAERLKGVDSTLKIQPAKLEDSAVYLCASSAAGFDNEQFFGPGTRLTVL.